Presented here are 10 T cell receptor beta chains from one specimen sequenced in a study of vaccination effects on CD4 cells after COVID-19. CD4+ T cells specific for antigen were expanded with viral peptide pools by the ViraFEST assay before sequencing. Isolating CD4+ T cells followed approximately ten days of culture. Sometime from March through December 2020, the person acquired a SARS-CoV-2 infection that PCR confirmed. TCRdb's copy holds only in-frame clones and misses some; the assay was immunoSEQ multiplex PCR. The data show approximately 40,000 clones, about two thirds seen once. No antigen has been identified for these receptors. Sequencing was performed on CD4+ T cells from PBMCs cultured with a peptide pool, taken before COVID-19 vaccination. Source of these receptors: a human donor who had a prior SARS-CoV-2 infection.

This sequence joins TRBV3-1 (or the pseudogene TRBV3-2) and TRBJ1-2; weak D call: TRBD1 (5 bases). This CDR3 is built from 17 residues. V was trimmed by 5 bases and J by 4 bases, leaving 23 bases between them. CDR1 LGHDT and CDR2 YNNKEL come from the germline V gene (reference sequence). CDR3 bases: TGTGCCAGCAGCTACAGGAACCTCCCCCAGAGGGGCTATGGCTACACCTTC. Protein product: CASSYRNLPQRGYGYTF.

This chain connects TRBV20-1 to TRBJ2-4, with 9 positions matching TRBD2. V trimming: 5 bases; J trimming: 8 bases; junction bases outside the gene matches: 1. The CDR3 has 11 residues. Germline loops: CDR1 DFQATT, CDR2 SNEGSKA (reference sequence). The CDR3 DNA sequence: TGCAGTGCTGGACTAGCGCACATTCAGTACTTC. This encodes CSAGLAHIQYF.

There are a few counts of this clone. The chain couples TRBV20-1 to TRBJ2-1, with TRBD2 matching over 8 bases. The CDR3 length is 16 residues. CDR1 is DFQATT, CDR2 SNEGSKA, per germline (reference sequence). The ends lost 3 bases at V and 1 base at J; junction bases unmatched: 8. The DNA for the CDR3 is TGCAGTGCTAGTATAGCTAGCGGGCAGTCCTACAATGAGCAGTTCTTC. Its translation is CSASIASGQSYNEQFF.

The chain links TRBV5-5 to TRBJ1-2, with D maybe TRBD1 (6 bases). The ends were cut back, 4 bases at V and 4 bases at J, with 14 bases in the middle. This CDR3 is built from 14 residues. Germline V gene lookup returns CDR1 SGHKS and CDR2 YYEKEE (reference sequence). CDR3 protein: CASSGDTLVYGYTF. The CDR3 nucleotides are TGTGCCAGCAGCGGGGACACGCTCGTCTATGGCTACACCTTC.

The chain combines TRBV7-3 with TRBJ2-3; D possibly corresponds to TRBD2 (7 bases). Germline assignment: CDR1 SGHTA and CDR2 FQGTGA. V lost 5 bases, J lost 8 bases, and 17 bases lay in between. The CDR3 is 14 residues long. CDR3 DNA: TGTGCCAGCAGCGTAAGGGGAGGGGGTAGTACGCAGTATTTT. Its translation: CASSVRGGGSTQYF.

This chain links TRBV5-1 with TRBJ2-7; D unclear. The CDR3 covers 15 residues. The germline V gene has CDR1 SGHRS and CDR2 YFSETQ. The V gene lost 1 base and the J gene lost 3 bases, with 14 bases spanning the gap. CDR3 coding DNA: TGCGCCAGCAGCTTGCTAGGGTCTATGGTCTACGAGCAGTACTTC. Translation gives CASSLLGSMVYEQYF.

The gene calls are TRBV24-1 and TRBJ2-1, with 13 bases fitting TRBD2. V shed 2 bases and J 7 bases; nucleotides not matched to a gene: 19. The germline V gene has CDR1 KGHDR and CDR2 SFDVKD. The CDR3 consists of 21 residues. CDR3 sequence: CATSDWDFGTSGMTRGNEQFF. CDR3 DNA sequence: TGTGCCACCAGTGATTGGGACTTCGGGACTAGCGGGATGACAAGGGGGAATGAGCAGTTCTTC.

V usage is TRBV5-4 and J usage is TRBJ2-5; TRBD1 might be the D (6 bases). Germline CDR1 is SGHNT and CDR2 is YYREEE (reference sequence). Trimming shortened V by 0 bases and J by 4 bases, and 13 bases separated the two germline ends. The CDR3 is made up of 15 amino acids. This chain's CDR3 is CASSLGGGRGETQYF. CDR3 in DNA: TGTGCCAGCAGCTTGGGAGGGGGTCGAGGAGAGACCCAGTACTTC.

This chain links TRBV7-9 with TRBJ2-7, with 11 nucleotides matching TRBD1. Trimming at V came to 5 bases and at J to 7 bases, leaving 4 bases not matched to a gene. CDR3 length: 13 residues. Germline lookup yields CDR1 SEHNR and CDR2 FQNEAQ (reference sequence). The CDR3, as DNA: TGTGCCAGCAGCACGGACAGGGGGCGAGAGCAGTACTTC. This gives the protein CASSTDRGREQYF.

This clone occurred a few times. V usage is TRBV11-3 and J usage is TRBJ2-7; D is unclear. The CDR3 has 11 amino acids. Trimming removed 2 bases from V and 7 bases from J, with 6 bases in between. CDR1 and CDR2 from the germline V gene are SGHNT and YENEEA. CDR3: CASSLHGEQYF. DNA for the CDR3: TGTGCCAGCAGCTTACATGGGGAGCAGTACTTC.